Following are 3 T cell receptor beta chains from one sample sequenced in a study of T cells in localized non-small cell lung cancer. The assay was immunoSEQ multiplex PCR, and TCRdb's table has in-frame clones only and misses some. The data contain roughly 7,300 clones, around 90% of them singletons. The specimen was peripheral blood mononuclear cells, collected before any cancer treatment. These receptors were taken from a male donor aged 60 or older with stage II lung adenocarcinoma.

The chain is built from TRBV11-2 and TRBJ1-4; D perhaps matches TRBD1 (5 bases). Germline CDR1 and CDR2: SGHAT and FQNNGV. Trimming pared 5 bases from V and 4 bases from J, leaving 14 bases between. The length of the CDR3 is 15 residues. The CDR3 region has the DNA TGTGCCAGCAGCCGGCCTGGGGCGGGTAATGAAAAACTGTTTTTT. This gives the protein CASSRPGAGNEKLFF.

The count of this clone is one. V usage is TRBV2 and J usage is TRBJ1-1; D is unclear. The CDR3 sequence is 12 residues long. Between the trimmed V and J ends, which lost 5 bases and 4 bases, there was a span of 8 bases. Germline V gene lookup returns CDR1 SNHLY and CDR2 FYNNEI. CDR3 protein: CASSRAGTEAFF. CDR3 DNA: TGTGCCAGCAGTAGGGCGGGCACTGAAGCTTTCTTT.

A single count supports this clone. This rearrangement joins TRBV11-1 to TRBJ1-1; D is undetermined. V dropped 6 bases and J dropped 1 base, with 21 bases sitting between them. CDR3 length equals 17 residues. Germline assignment: CDR1 SGHAT and CDR2 FQDESV (reference sequence). CDR3 loop: CASRARDHLIGNTEAFF. In DNA form, the CDR3 reads TGTGCCAGCAGGGCCCGGGATCATCTTATAGGGAACACTGAAGCTTTCTTT.